This T cell receptor (beta chain) was found in a study of shared clonotypes between healthy human individuals. Study outcomes and limitations: Naive CD4 clonotypes overlapped across several donors at around 4.8%. Among donors, the sharing of clonotypes was expected to be influenced by sequencing depth.

Germline values: CDR1 SGHAT, CDR2 FQDESV (reference sequence). CDR3 length: 14 residues. V dropped 0 bases and J dropped 2 bases, with 8 bases sitting between them. Comment on this clone: Its antigen is still unknown.

Assay: immunoSEQ multiplex PCR; the TCRdb copy retains only in-frame clones and omits some. The sample lists about 2,500,000 clones, roughly nine tenths occurring once. This TCR was sampled from a man aged 18 to 30 in good health. V usage is TRBV11-1 and J usage is TRBJ2-7; D is perhaps TRBD2 (6 bases). The sample was naive CD4+ T cells sorted from blood. As for subset: CD45RA+ positively selected. The CDR3 coding sequence is TGTGCCAGCAGCTTAGCGGGGGGAACCTACGAGCAGTACTTC. Amino acid sequence: CASSLAGGTYEQYF.